This TCR beta chain was profiled in a study of early T cells in non-severe SARS-CoV-2 infection. Trimming took 3 bases from V and 4 from J, leaving 7 bases between them. The CDR3 runs to 12 residues. The germline V gene has CDR1 SGDLS and CDR2 YYNGEE. TCRdb re-called the 5' RACE reads with MiXCR, one entry per CDR3 protein. The sample holds under 95,000 distinct CDR3 sequences, about 15% seen once. The clonotype comes from an adult who was a healthcare worker with PCR-confirmed SARS-CoV-2 infection or an uninfected control (not recorded which). The sample was whole blood. The chain carries TRBV9 and TRBJ1-2; D uncertain. The CDR3 DNA reads TGTGCCAGCAGCGAGGACCGCTATGGCTACACCTTC. It encodes CASSEDRYGYTF.